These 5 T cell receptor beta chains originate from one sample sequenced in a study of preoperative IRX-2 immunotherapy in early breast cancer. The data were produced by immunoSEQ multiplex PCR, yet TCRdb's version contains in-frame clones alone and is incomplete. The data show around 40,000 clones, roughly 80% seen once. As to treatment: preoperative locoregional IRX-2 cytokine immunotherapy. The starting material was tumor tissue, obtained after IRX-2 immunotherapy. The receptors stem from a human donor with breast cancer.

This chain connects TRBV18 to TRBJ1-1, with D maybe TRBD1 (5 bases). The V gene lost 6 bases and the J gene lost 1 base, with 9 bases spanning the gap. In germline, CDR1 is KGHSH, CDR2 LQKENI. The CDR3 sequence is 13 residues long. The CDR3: CASSGTANTEAFF. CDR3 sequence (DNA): TGTGCCAGCTCCGGGACTGCGAACACTGAAGCTTTCTTT.

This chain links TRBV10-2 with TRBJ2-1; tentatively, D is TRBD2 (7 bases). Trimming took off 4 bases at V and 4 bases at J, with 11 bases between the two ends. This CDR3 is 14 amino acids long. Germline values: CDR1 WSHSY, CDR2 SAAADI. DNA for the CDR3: TGCGCCAGCAGTGCAGGGGAGGGGTACAATGAGCAGTTCTTC. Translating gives CASSAGEGYNEQFF.

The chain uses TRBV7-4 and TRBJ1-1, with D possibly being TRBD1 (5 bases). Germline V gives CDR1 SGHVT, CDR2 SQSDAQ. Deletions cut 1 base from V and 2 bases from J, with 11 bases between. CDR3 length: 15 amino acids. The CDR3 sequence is CASSLVPGPNTEAFF. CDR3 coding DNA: TGTGCCAGCAGCTTAGTCCCAGGGCCAAACACTGAAGCTTTCTTT.

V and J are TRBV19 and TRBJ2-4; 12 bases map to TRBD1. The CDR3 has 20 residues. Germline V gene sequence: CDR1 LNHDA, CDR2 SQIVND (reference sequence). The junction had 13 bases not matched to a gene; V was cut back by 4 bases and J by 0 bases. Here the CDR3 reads CASSSTDRDRGPLAKNIQYF. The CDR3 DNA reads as TGTGCCAGTAGTAGCACAGACCGGGACAGGGGGCCTCTAGCCAAAAACATTCAGTACTTC.

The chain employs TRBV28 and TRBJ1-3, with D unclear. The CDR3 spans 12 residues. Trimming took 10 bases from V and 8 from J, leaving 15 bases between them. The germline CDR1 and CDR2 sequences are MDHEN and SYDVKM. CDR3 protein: CATEAGLHTIYF. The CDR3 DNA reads TGTGCCACCGAAGCCGGCCTCCACACCATATATTTT.